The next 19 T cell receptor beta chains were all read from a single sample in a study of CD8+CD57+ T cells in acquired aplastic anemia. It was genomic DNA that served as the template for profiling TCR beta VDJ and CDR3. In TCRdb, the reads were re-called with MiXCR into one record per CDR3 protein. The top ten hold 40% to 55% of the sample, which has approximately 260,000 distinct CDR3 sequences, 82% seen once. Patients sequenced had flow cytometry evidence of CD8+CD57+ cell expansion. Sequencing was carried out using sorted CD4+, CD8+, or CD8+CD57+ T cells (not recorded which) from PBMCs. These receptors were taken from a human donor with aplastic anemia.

The CDR3 bases are TGTGCCAGCAGCTCCGAACGGGGGCAGGGGAGCGATGAGCAGTTCTTC. It is translated as CASSSERGQGSDEQFF. The chain uses TRBV11-1 and TRBJ2-1, with D perhaps given as TRBD1 or TRBD2 (6 bases each). CDR1 SGHAT and CDR2 FQDESV come from the germline V gene (reference sequence). The V gene lost 4 bases and the J gene lost 8 bases, with 21 bases spanning the gap. The CDR3 runs to 16 residues.

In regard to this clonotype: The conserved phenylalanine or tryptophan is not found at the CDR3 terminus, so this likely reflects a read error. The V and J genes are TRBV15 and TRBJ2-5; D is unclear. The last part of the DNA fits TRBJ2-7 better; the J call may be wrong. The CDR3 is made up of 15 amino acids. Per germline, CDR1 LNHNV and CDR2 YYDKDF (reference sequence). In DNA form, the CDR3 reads TGTGCCACCAGCAGTCCCTCTAAGCACGAGCACGAGCAGTACGGC. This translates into CATSSPSKHEHEQYG.

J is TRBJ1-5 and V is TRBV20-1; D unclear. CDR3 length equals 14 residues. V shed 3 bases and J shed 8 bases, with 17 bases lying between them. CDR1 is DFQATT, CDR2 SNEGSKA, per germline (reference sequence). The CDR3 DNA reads TGCAGTGCTAGTTCATTCGTGCACGGAAAGCCCCAGCATTTT. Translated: CSASSFVHGKPQHF.

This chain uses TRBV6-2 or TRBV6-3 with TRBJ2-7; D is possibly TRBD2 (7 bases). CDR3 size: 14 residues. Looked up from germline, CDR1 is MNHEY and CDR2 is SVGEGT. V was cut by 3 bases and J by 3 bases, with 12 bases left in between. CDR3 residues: CASSYGLGGYEQYF. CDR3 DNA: TGTGCCAGCAGTTATGGACTAGGGGGCTACGAGCAGTACTTC.

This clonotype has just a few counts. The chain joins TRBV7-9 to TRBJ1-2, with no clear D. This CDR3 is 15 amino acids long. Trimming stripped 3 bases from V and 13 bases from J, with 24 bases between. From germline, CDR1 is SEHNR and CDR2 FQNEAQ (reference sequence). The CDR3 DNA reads TGTGCCAGCAGCTTGACGGGTAGCTACGAGGCCAACGTCACCTTC. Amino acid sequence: CASSLTGSYEANVTF.

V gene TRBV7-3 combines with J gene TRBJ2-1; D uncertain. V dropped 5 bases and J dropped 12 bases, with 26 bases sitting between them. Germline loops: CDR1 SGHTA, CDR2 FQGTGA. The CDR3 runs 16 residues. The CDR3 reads CASSPGTSDHTDTQFF. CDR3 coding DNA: TGTGCCAGCAGCCCCGGAACAAGCGATCACACAGATACGCAGTTCTTC.

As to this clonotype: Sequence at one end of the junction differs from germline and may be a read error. The CDR3 region has the DNA TGTGCCAGCAGCGTAGTAGCAGAAGCCAAGAACTTC. It encodes CASSVVAEAKNF. The chain carries TRBV7-3 and TRBJ2-5, with D hard to call. CDR3 length: 12 residues. The germline V gene encodes CDR1 SGHTA and CDR2 FQGTGA.

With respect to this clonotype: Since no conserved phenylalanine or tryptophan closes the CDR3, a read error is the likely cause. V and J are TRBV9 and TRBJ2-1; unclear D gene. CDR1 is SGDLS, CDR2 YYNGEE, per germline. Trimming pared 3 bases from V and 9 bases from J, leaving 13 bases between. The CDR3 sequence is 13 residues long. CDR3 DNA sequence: TGTGCCAGCAGCGGGGATTCCAGCATTGAGCAGTTCGTC. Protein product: CASSGDSSIEQFV.

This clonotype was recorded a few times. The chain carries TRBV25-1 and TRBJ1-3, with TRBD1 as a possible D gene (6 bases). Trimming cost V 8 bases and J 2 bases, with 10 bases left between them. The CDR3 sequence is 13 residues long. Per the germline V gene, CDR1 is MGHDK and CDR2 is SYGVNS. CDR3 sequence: CASSDSTGNTIYF. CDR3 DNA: TGTGCCAGCTCGGACAGCACTGGAAACACCATATATTTT.

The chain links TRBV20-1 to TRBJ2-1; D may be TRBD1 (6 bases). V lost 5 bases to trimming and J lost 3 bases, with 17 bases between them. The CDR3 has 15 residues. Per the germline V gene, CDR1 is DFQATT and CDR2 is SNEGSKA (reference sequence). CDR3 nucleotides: TGCAGTGCTCACAGGGAAAATGGCTACTACAATGAGCAGTTCTTC. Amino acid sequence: CSAHRENGYYNEQFF.

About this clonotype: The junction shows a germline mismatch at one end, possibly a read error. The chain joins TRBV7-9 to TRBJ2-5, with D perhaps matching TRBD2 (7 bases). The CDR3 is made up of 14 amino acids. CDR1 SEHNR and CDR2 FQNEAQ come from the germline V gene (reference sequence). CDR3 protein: CASSFQRRGGSHEF. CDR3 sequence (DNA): TGTGCCAGCAGCTTTCAAAGAAGGGGGGGGAGCCATGAGTTC. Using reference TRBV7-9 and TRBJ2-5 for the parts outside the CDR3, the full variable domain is DTGVSQNPRHKITKRGQNVTFRCDPISEHNRLYWYRQTLGQGPEFLTYFQNEAQLEKSRLLSDRFSAERPKGSFSTLEIQRTEQGDSAMYLCASSFQRRGGSHEFGPGTRLLVL.

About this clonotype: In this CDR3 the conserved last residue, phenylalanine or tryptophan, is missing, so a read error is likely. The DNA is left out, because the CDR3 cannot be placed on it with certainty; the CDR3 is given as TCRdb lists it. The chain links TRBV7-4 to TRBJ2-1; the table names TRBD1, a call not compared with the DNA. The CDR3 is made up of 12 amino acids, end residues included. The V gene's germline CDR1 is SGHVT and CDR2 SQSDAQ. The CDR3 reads CASSLGSGRRNE.

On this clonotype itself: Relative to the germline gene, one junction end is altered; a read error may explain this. As DNA, the CDR3 is TGTGCCAGCGGGGAAGCGGGCACAGATTCGCAGTATTTT. Translated: CASGEAGTDSQYF. The rearrangement links TRBV7-6 to TRBJ2-3; D may be TRBD2 (6 bases). Germline CDR1 and CDR2: SGHVS and FNYEAQ. The CDR3 spans 13 residues.

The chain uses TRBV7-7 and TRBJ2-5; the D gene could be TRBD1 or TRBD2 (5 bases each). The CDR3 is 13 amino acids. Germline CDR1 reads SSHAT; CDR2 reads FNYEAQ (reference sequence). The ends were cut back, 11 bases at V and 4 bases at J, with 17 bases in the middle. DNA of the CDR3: TGTGCCGTTCTTGGGGGATCGGGAGAGACCCAGTACTTC. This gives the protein CAVLGGSGETQYF.

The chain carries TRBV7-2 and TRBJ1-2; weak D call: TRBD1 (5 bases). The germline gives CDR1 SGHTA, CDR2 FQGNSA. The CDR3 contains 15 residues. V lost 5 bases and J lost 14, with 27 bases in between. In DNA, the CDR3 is TGTGCCAGCAGCCCCACGGGGGGTGCCGACGAAGGCAGTACCTTC. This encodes CASSPTGGADEGSTF.

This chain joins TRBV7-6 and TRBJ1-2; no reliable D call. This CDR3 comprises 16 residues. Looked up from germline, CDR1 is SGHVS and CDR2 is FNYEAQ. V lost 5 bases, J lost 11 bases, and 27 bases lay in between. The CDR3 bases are TGTGCCAGCAGCCTAGAGGGTATTTTGGATGCGCATTATTACACCTTC. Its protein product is CASSLEGILDAHYYTF.

CDR3 sequence reads: CSALSMANQPQHF. The DNA for the CDR3 is TGCAGTGCCTTGAGTATGGCTAATCAGCCCCAGCATTTT. This rearrangement joins TRBV20-1 to TRBJ1-5, with unresolved D. The length of the CDR3 is 13 residues. The V end was cut by 6 bases, the J end by 4 bases, with 13 bases between. Germline assignment: CDR1 DFQATT and CDR2 SNEGSKA (reference sequence).

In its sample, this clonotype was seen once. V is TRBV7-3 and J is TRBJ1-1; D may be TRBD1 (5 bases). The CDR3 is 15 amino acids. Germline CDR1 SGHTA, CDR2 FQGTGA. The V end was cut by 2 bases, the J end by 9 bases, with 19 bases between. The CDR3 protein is CASSLDATGVAQAFF. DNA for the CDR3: TGTGCCAGCAGCTTAGATGCAACAGGCGTTGCACAAGCTTTCTTT.

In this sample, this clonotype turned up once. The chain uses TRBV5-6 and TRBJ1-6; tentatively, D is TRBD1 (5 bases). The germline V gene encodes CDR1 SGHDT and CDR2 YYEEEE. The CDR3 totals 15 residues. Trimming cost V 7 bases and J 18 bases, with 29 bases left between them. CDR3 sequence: CASLLERGGKLSHHF. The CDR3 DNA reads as TGTGCCAGCCTCCTTGAGCGGGGGGGGAAGTTGAGCCACCACTTT.